A single sample gave rise to the 12 T cell receptor beta chains below, sequenced in a study of blood T cell repertoires in COVID-19. Method: immunoSEQ multiplex PCR; TCRdb's copy keeps in-frame clones and lacks some. This sample has about 98,000 clones, with about 91% found just once. Sequencing input: peripheral blood. These receptors all stem from a man between 18 and 29 years old with acute or convalescent COVID-19.

This rearrangement joins TRBV6-6 to TRBJ2-7, with D unresolved. The length of the CDR3 is 13 residues. Trimming shortened V by 4 bases and J by 0 bases, and 7 bases separated the two germline ends. Germline CDR1 and CDR2: MNHNY and SVGAGI (reference sequence). Here the CDR3 DNA reads TGTGCCAGCAGTTTAACAGTCTCCTACGAGCAGTACTTC. This sequence encodes CASSLTVSYEQYF.

The V gene is TRBV5-5, the J gene TRBJ1-3, with unresolved D. The CDR3 is 15 amino acids. V dropped 1 base and J dropped 1 base, with 9 bases sitting between them. The V gene's germline CDR1 is SGHKS and CDR2 YYEKEE (reference sequence). This CDR3 is CASSLSPLSGNTIYF. CDR3 nucleotide sequence: TGTGCCAGCAGCTTGTCCCCCCTATCTGGAAACACCATATATTTT. The whole variable domain, remainder taken from reference TRBV5-5 and TRBJ1-3, is DAGVTQSPTHLIKTRGQQVTLRCSPISGHKSVSWYQQVLGQGPQFIFQYYEKEERGRGNFPDRFSARQFPNYSSELNVNALLLGDSALYLCASSLSPLSGNTIYFGEGSWLTVV.

This sequence joins TRBV27 and TRBJ2-2; the D is unclear. The germline gives CDR1 MNHEY, CDR2 SMNVEV (reference sequence). V was clipped by 1 base and J by 4 bases, with 4 bases between them. This CDR3 contains 13 residues. The CDR3, as DNA: TGTGCCAGCAGTTTATTGGCCACCGGGGAGCTGTTTTTT. Translated, it gives CASSLLATGELFF.

This chain joins TRBV6-2 or TRBV6-3 and TRBJ1-2; D is unclear. Germline assignment: CDR1 MNHEY and CDR2 SVGEGT. The V gene lost 2 bases and the J gene lost 2 bases, with 15 bases spanning the gap. This CDR3 has 16 amino acids. The CDR3 region has the DNA TGTGCCAGCAGTTACGTAGGAGTTTTACCCAACTATGGCTACACCTTC. It specifies CASSYVGVLPNYGYTF.

The gene calls are TRBV3-1 (or the pseudogene TRBV3-2) and TRBJ2-7, with D tentatively TRBD2 (6 bases). The CDR3 runs 15 residues. V was clipped by 0 bases and J by 2 bases, with 11 bases between them. CDR1 is LGHDT, CDR2 YNNKEL, per germline (reference sequence). The CDR3 spells CASSQETSRTYEQYF. The CDR3 nucleotides read TGTGCCAGCAGCCAAGAAACTAGCAGAACCTACGAGCAGTACTTC.

The genes are TRBV2 and TRBJ1-1; D not resolved. Germline V lookup: CDR1 SNHLY, CDR2 FYNNEI. V was cut by 3 bases and J by 4 bases, with 9 bases left in between. The CDR3 consists of 13 residues. The CDR3 sequence: CASSEVSGTEAFF. The CDR3 DNA follows: TGTGCCAGCAGTGAGGTATCAGGCACTGAAGCTTTCTTT.

The chain joins TRBV3-1 (or the pseudogene TRBV3-2) to TRBJ1-3; D uncertain. The CDR3 runs 18 residues. The germline V gene has CDR1 LGHDT and CDR2 YNNKEL (reference sequence). The germline V and J ends were trimmed by 4 bases and 3 bases, with 22 bases remaining between them. The CDR3 is CASSPRLPYEPNGNTIYF. Written as DNA, the CDR3 is TGTGCCAGCAGCCCCCGATTGCCATACGAGCCAAATGGAAACACCATATATTTT.

The rearrangement links TRBV5-5 to TRBJ2-3; 12 bases agree with TRBD2. Germline loops: CDR1 SGHKS, CDR2 YYEKEE (reference sequence). J gave up 5 bases and V 4 bases, and 17 bases lay outside the gene matches. The CDR3 totals 19 residues. Written as DNA, the CDR3 is TGTGCCAGCAGCCCCCACTCACTAGCGGGGGGCCAGCGTGGAGATACGCAGTATTTT. Its translation is CASSPHSLAGGQRGDTQYF.

J is TRBJ1-1 and V is TRBV7-9; D might be TRBD1 (6 bases). The CDR3 is made up of 14 amino acids. CDR1 and CDR2 (germline): SEHNR, FQNEAQ (reference sequence). The V end was cut by 5 bases, the J end by 3 bases, with 13 bases between. The CDR3 DNA follows: TGTGCCAGCAGCGAATTCAGGGGTGACACTGAAGCTTTCTTT. Translated, it gives CASSEFRGDTEAFF.

This clone was recorded only once. The chain recombines TRBV6-5 with TRBJ1-5, with D maybe TRBD1 (5 bases). V was clipped by 5 bases and J by 6 bases, with 17 bases between them. CDR1 MNHEY and CDR2 SVGAGI come from the germline V gene. The CDR3 has 15 amino acids. The CDR3 DNA reads as TGTGCCAGCAGTCCTGGCGGGGACCGATTTCAGCCCCAGCATTTT. It translates to CASSPGGDRFQPQHF.

This chain connects TRBV9 to TRBJ1-1; 10 nucleotides match TRBD1. Per the germline V gene, CDR1 is SGDLS and CDR2 is YYNGEE. With V trimmed by 0 bases and J by 1 base, 3 bases remained unmatched. This CDR3 is built from 16 residues. CDR3 DNA: TGTGCCAGCAGCGTAGGGACAGGGGGACCGAACACTGAAGCTTTCTTT. Its translation: CASSVGTGGPNTEAFF.

Only one count was recorded for this clone. Other DNA sequences in this sample translate to the same CDR3. The V call is TRBV2, the J call TRBJ2-7; maybe TRBD1 (5 bases). Germline-derived CDR1 and CDR2 are SNHLY and FYNNEI. Trimming stripped 6 bases from V and 0 bases from J, with 12 bases between. This CDR3 contains 14 residues. The CDR3 reads CASSQGAPSYEQYF. DNA of the CDR3: TGTGCCAGCAGCCAGGGTGCCCCCTCCTACGAGCAGTACTTC.